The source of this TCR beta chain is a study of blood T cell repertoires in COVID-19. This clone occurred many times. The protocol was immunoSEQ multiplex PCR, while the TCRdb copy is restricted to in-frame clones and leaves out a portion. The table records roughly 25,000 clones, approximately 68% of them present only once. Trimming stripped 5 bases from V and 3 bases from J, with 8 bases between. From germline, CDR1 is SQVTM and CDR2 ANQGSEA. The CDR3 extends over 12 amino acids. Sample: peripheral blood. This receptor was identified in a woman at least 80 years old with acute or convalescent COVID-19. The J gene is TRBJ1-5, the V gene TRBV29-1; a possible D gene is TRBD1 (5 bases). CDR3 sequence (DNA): TGCAGCGTTCAAGGGGCCAATCAGCCCCAGCATTTT. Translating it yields CSVQGANQPQHF.